The 2 T cell receptor beta chains given below trace back to one sample, sequenced in a study of cytomegalovirus exposure and HLA in healthy donors. The PCR contained 60 Vbeta and 13 Jbeta primers. Data came from immunoSEQ multiplex PCR; TCRdb stores just in-frame clones and leaves some out. The sample holds around 120,000 clones, around 10% seen once. The sample consisted of PBMCs. The source of these receptors is a young man in good health and CMV-seronegative.

This clone was seen more than once but under ten times. The chain carries TRBV7-2 and TRBJ1-2, with 8 bases matching TRBD1. Germline V gene sequence: CDR1 SGHTA, CDR2 FQGNSA. Trimming at V came to 3 bases and at J to 5 bases, leaving 17 bases not matched to a gene. This CDR3 is built from 18 residues. In nucleotides, the CDR3 is TGTGCCAGCAGCTTCCGTCCCTTTATCCAGGGGGCCGAGTATGGCTACACCTTC. It specifies CASSFRPFIQGAEYGYTF.

The rearrangement uses TRBV13 and TRBJ1-1; unclear D gene. With 0 bases removed from V and 0 bases from J, the gap between germline ends came to 5 bases. The CDR3 has 14 amino acids. From germline, CDR1 is PRHDT and CDR2 FYEKMQ (reference sequence). CDR3 amino acids: CASSLGTMNTEAFF. In nucleotides, the CDR3 is TGTGCCAGCAGCTTAGGGACAATGAACACTGAAGCTTTCTTT.